The rows below give T cell receptor beta chains drawn from one sample of a study of shared clonotypes between healthy human individuals. Some clones are missing from TCRdb's copy, which holds only in-frame ones; the method was immunoSEQ multiplex PCR. Among around 2,100,000 clones, approximately 94% were seen once, and the ten largest hold more than 0.9%. Source material: naive CD8+ T cells sorted from blood. The source is a man aged 18 to 29 in good health. Each CDR3 is given with its conserved first and last residue. Clone size, where shown, is once, few, many, or a class for clones that have expanded.

clone_size j_call v_call cdr3_aa
once TRBJ2-2 TRBV4-2 CASSPQAGQLTGELFF
- TRBJ2-7 TRBV4-1 CASSHKGLAGASYEQYF
- TRBJ2-3 TRBV4-1 CASKAAPLGDTQYF
- TRBJ2-7 TRBV27 CASSLGPGQKTYYEQYF
- TRBJ2-7 TRBV13 CASSLGNTHEQYF
- TRBJ1-1 TRBV9 CASSATTGTADTEAFF
- TRBJ2-7 TRBV11-2 CASSLGIYEQYF
- TRBJ2-5 TRBV25-1 CASSDERENQETQYF
- TRBJ2-7 TRBV6-6 CASSYFRGYEQYF
- TRBJ1-1 TRBV7-9 CASSLAQGGREAFF
- TRBJ2-7 TRBV9 CASSEGLAGLNEQYF
- TRBJ2-7 TRBV4-1 CASSQESGASYEQYF
- TRBJ2-2 TRBV7-3 CASSPTGAGELFF
- TRBJ2-7 TRBV19 CASAPGQGFSYEQYF
- TRBJ2-7 TRBV13 CASSLGNREQYF
- TRBJ2-7 TRBV5-1 CASSWTGGSYEQYF
- TRBJ2-2 TRBV4-1 CASSQQGAGELFF
- TRBJ2-2 TRBV19 CASTTVGTGEIGELFF
- TRBJ2-3 TRBV30 CAWRLLAGLAGGSTDTQYF
- TRBJ2-3 TRBV28 CASSTPSGGASDTQYF
once TRBJ1-2 TRBV15 CATSSFEGNGYTF
- TRBJ1-6 TRBV9 CASSVEQYSPLHF
- TRBJ1-2 TRBV23-1 CASTDRGTYGYTF
- TRBJ2-5 TRBV13 CASSSPTPGHQETQYF
- TRBJ2-7 TRBV28 CASSFWGEQYF
- TRBJ2-2 TRBV6-1 CASSEGHGFPATGELFF
- TRBJ2-4 TRBV4-1 CASSPPPGGLQYF
- TRBJ1-5 TRBV5-8 CASSLAPRSNQPQHF
- TRBJ1-2 TRBV4-1 CASSQGQLIYTF
- TRBJ1-1 TRBV9 CASSVGYRGSAEAFF
- TRBJ1-2 TRBV2 CASSEPGYGYTF
- TRBJ2-1 TRBV10-1 CASSESAGKYNEQFF
- TRBJ1-2 TRBV29-1 CSVVTGVQAPAIGGYTF
- TRBJ2-7 TRBV4-1 CASSHTGGHTYEQYF
- TRBJ2-7 TRBV28 CASSTLGYEQYF
- TRBJ1-5 TRBV27 CASSLEGMGQPQHF
- TRBJ1-4 TRBV9 CASSVDWAVGGEKLFF
- TRBJ1-5 TRBV7-9 CASSLGTAPIQPQHF
- TRBJ1-1 TRBV30 CAWSFAPTAMNTEAFF
- TRBJ1-1 TRBV5-1 CASSLGSRADTEAFF
- TRBJ2-7 TRBV9 CASSVGGGPYEQYF
- TRBJ2-1 TRBV19 CASSWVDNEQFF
- TRBJ2-7 TRBV9 CASSVGGGRYEQYF
- TRBJ2-1 TRBV5-1 CASSRTSGRYSSYNEQFF
- TRBJ1-1 TRBV29-1 CSVDIGTLNTEAFF
once TRBJ2-7 TRBV5-5 CASSLTSGSYEQYF
- TRBJ1-2 TRBV13 CASSYMDTNYGYTF
- TRBJ1-1 TRBV5-1 CATRPGTLNTEAFF